This T cell receptor (beta chain) was retrieved from a study of blood T cell repertoires in COVID-19. Study as a whole: Samples of COVID-19 (acute and convalescent) were obtained from the United States, Italy and Spain. T cells, B-cell-depleted T cells, or PBMCs provided the cDNA or gDNA that served as material.

Adults between about 18 and 89 years of age took part from 20 to 25 US areas. The ends were cut back, 3 bases at V and 5 bases at J, with 13 bases in the middle. Germline CDR1 reads LGHDT; CDR2 reads YNNKEL (reference sequence). The CDR3 covers 14 residues. Per the study methods: Amplified reference gene primers provided the basis for estimating nucleated cell counts. Sequencing was performed with immunoSEQ multiplex PCR; in TCRdb, only in-frame clones are kept and a portion is missing. Clone size and V and J calls were adopted from that table, with D and trimming inferred from the DNA. The sample has 250,000 to 300,000 clones, 80% to 90% seen once.

The chain joins TRBV3-1 (or the pseudogene TRBV3-2) to TRBJ1-1; the D is unclear. The TCR was taken from a man aged 25-45 years with acute COVID-19. What was sequenced was PBMCs or T cells enriched from blood (not recorded which). DNA of the CDR3: TGTGCCAGCAGCCAGAGAGGGTCGGGGACTGAAGCTTTCTTT. Its translation is CASSQRGSGTEAFF.